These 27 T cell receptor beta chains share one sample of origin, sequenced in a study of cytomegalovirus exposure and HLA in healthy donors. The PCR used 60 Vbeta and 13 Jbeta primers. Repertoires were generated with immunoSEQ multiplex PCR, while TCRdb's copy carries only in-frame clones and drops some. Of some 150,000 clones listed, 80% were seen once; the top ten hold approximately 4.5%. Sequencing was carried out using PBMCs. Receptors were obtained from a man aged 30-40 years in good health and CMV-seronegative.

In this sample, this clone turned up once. CDR3 residues: CASSDRGGRRADTQYF. CDR3 coding DNA: TGTGCCAGCAGTGACCGGGGCGGGAGGCGCGCAGATACGCAGTATTTT. The rearrangement uses TRBV2 and TRBJ2-3, with TRBD2 matching 8 bases. The CDR3 covers 16 residues. The germline V gene encodes CDR1 SNHLY and CDR2 FYNNEI. The V gene end was trimmed by 3 bases and the J gene end by 4 bases; junction bases not matched to a gene: 9.

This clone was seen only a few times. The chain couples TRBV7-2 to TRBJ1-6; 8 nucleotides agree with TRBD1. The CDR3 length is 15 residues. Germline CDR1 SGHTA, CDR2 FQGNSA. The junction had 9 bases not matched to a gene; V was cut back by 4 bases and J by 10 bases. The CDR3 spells CASSYTGQGESPLHF. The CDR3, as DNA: TGTGCCAGCAGCTATACCGGACAGGGAGAATCACCCCTCCACTTT.

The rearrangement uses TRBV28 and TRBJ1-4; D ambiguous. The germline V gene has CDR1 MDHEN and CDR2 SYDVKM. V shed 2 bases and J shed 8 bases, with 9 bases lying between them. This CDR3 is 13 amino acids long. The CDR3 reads CASSLRGWEKLFF. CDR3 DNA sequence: TGTGCCAGCAGTTTACGGGGATGGGAAAAACTGTTTTTT.

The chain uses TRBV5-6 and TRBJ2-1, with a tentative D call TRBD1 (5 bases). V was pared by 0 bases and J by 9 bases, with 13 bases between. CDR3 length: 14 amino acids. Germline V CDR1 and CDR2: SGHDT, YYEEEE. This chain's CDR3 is CASSLGQRRGEQFF. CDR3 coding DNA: TGTGCCAGCAGCTTGGGACAGCGAAGGGGTGAGCAGTTCTTC.

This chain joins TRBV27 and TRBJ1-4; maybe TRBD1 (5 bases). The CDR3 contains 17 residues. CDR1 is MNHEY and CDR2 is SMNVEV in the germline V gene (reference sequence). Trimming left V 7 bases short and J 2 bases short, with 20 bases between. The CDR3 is CASKRQPLAMTNEKLFF. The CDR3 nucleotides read TGTGCCAGCAAACGACAGCCCCTTGCAATGACTAATGAAAAACTGTTTTTT.

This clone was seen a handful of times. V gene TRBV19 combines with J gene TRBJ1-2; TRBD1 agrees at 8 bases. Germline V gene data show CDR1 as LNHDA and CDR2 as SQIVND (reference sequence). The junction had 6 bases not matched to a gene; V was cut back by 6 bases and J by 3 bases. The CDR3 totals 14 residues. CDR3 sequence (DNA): TGTGCCAGTAGCCGACAGGGGACCTACTATGGCTACACCTTC. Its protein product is CASSRQGTYYGYTF.

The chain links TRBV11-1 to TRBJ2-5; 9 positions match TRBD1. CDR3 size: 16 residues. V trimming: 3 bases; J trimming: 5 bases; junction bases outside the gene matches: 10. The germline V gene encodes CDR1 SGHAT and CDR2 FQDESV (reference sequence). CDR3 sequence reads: CASSFSGQGGLETQYF. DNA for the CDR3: TGTGCCAGCAGCTTCTCGGGACAGGGAGGGCTGGAGACCCAGTACTTC.

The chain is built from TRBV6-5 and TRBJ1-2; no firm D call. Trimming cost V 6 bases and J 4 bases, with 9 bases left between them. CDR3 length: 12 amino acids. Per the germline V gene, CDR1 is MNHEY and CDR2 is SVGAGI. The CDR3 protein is CASSPVGYGYTF. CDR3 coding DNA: TGTGCCAGCAGCCCAGTTGGCTATGGCTACACCTTC.

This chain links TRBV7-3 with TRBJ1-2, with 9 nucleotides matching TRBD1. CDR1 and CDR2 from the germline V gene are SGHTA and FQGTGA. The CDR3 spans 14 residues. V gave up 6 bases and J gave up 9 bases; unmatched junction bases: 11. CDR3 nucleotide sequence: TGTGCCAGCAGACCGGGACAGGGCGATCAACGCTACACCTTC. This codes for CASRPGQGDQRYTF.

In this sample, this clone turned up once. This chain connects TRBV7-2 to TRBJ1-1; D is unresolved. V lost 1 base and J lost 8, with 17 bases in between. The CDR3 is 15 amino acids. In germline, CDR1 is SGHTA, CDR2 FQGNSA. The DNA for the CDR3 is TGTGCCAGCAGCTTAGTTTCACGCCAATCGGTGGAAGCTTTCTTT. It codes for CASSLVSRQSVEAFF.

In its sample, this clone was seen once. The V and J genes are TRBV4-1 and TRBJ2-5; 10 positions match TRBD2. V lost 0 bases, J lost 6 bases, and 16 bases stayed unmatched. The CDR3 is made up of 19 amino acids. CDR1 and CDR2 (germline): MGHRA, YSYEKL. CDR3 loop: CASSQDPLIGASGRQTQYF. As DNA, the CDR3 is TGCGCCAGCAGCCAAGACCCCCTTATCGGGGCTAGCGGGAGACAGACCCAGTACTTC.

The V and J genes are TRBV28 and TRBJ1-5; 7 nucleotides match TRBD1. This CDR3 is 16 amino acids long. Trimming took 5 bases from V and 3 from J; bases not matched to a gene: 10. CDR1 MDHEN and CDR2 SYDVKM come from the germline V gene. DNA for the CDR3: TGTGCCAGCAGTCCAATGTGGACAGGCGTCAATCAGCCCCAGCATTTT. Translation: CASSPMWTGVNQPQHF.

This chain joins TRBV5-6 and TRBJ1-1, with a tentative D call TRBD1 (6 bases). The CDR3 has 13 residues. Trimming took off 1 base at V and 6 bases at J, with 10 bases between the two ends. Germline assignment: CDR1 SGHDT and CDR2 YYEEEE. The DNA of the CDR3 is TGTGCCAGCAGCTTGTGGGGGGGCCCTGAAGCTTTCTTT. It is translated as CASSLWGGPEAFF. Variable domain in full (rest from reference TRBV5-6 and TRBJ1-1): DAGVTQSPTHLIKTRGQQVTLRCSPKSGHDTVSWYQQALGQGPQFIFQYYEEEERQRGNFPDRFSGHQFPNYSSELNVNALLLGDSALYLCASSLWGGPEAFFGQGTRLTVV.

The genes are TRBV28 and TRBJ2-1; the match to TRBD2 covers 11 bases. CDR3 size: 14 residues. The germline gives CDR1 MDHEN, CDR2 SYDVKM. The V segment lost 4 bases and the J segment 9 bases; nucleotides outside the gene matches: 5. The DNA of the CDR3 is TGTGCCAGCAGTTCAACTAGCGGGGGCATTGAGCAGTTCTTC. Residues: CASSSTSGGIEQFF. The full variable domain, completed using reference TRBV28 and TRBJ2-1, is DVKVTQSSRYLVKRTGEKVFLECVQDMDHENMFWYRQDPGLGLRLIYFSYDVKMKEKGDIPEGYSVSREKKERFSLILESASTNQTSMYLCASSSTSGGIEQFFGPGTRLTVL.

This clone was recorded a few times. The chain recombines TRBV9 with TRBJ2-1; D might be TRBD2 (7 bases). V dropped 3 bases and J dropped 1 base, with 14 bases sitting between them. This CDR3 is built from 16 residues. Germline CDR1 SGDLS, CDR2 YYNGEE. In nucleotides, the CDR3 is TGTGCCAGCAGCGCCCCCGGGGGGCCGTCCTACAATGAGCAGTTCTTC. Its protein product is CASSAPGGPSYNEQFF.

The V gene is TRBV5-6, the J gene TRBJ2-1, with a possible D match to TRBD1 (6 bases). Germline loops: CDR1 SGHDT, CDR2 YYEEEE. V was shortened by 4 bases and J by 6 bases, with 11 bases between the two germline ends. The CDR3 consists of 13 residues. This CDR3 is CASSRTGSNEQFF. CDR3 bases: TGTGCCAGCAGCCGTACAGGGTCCAATGAGCAGTTCTTC.

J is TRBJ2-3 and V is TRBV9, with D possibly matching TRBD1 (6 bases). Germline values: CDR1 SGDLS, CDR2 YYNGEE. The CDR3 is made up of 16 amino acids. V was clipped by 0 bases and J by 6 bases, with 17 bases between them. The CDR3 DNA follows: TGTGCCAGCAGCGTAGAAGGGGGTGCCTCCGGGGATACGCAGTATTTT. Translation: CASSVEGGASGDTQYF. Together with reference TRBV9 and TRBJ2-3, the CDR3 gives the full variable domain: DSGVTQTPKHLITATGQRVTLRCSPRSGDLSVYWYQQSLDQGLQFLIQYYNGEERAKGNILERFSAQQFPDLHSELNLSSLELGDSALYFCASSVEGGASGDTQYFGPGTRLTVL.

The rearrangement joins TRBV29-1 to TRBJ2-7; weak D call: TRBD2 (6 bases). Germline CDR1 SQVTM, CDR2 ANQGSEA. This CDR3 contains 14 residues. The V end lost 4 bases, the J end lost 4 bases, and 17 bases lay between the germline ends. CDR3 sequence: CSVASASGQYEQYF. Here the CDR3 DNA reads TGCAGCGTTGCGTCAGCCAGCGGGCAGTACGAGCAGTACTTC.

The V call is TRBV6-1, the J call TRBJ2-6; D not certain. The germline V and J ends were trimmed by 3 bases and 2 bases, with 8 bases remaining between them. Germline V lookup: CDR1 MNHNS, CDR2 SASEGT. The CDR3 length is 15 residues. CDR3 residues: CASSDLPAGANVLTF. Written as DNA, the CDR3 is TGTGCCAGCAGTGACCTCCCGGCTGGGGCCAACGTCCTGACTTTC.

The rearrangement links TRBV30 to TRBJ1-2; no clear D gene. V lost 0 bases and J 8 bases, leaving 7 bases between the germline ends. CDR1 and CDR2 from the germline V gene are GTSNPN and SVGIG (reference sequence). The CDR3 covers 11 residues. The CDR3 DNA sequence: TGTGCCTGGAGTGTACTCGAAGGCTACACCTTC. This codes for CAWSVLEGYTF.

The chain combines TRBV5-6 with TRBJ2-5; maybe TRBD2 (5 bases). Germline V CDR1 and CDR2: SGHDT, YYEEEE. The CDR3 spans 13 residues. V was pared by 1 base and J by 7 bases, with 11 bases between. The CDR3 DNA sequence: TGTGCCAGCAGCTTGTACGGGGAAGGGACCCAGTACTTC. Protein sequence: CASSLYGEGTQYF.

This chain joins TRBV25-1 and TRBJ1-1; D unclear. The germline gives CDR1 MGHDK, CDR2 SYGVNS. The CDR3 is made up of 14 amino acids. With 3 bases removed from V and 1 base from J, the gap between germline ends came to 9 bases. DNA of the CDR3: TGTGCCAGCAGTGACTCAGAACAGAACACTGAAGCTTTCTTT. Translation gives CASSDSEQNTEAFF. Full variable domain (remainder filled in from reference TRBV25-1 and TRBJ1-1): EADIYQTPRYLVIGTGKKITLECSQTMGHDKMYWYQQDPGMELHLIHYSYGVNSTEKGDLSSESTVSRIRTEHFPLTLESARPSHTSQYLCASSDSEQNTEAFFGQGTRLTVV.

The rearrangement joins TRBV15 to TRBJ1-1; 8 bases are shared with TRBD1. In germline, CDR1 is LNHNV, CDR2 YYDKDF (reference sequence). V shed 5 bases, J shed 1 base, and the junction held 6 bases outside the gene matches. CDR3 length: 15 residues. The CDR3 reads CATSEFGQGNTEAFF. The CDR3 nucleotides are TGTGCCACCAGCGAATTCGGACAGGGGAACACTGAAGCTTTCTTT.

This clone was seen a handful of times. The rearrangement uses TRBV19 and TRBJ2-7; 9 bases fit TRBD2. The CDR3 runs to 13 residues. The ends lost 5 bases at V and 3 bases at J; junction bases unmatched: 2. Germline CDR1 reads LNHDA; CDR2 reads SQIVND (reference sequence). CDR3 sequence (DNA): TGTGCCAGTAGTTATAGCGGGGGCTACGAGCAGTACTTC. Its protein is CASSYSGGYEQYF. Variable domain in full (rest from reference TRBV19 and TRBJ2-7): DGGITQSPKYLFRKEGQNVTLSCEQNLNHDAMYWYRQDPGQGLRLIYYSQIVNDFQKGDIAEGYSVSREKKESFPLTVTSAQKNPTAFYLCASSYSGGYEQYFGPGTRLTVT.

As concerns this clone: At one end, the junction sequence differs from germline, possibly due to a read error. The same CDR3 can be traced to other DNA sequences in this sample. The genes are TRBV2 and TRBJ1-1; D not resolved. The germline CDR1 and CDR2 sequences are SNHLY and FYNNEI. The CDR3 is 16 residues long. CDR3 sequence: CASSGSLRGMNTEAFF. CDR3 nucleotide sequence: TGTGCCAGCAGTGGAAGTCTGCGGGGAATGAACACTGAGGCTTTCTTT. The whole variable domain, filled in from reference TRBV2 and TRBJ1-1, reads EPEVTQTPSHQVTQMGQEVILRCVPISNHLYFYWYRQILGQKVEFLVSFYNNEISEKSEIFDDQFSVERPDGSNFTLKIRSTKLEDSAMYFCASSGSLRGMNTEAFFGQGTRLTVV.

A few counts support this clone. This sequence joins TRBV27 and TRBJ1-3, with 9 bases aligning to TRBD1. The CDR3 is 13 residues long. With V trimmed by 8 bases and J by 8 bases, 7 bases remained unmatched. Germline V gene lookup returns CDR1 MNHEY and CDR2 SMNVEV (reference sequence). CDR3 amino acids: CASPLQGAYTIYF. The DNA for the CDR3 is TGTGCCAGCCCCCTACAGGGGGCATACACCATATATTTT.

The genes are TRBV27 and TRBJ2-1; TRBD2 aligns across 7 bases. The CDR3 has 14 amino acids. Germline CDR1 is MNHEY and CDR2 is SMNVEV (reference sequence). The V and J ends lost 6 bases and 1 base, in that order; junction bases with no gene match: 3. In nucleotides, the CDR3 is TGTGCCAGCAGCCTAGCGGAATCCTACAATGAGCAGTTCTTC. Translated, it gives CASSLAESYNEQFF.